One sample yielded the 3 T cell receptor beta chains listed below, sequenced in a study of early stage breast cancer tumors (dated by TCRdb to about 2017). The library was made by the immunoSEQ multiplex PCR assay. TCRdb took this table from immuneACCESS and kept in-frame rearrangements with V and J called. Such tables lack part of the clones; where checked against another copy, unresolved V genes explain under half of the gap, and the rest is unexplained. Counted in this sample were roughly 57,000 clones; over 80% of them appeared once. Less than 5% of the sample goes to the ten largest clones. The sample was blood. Receptors were obtained from a person aged 65-85 years with breast cancer.

V is TRBV6-1 and J is TRBJ2-5; D not certain. Trimming pared 6 bases from V and 2 bases from J, leaving 4 bases between. The CDR3 is made up of 11 amino acids. Per germline, CDR1 MNHNS and CDR2 SASEGT. The CDR3 loop is CASRRQETQYF. DNA for the CDR3: TGTGCCAGCAGGAGACAAGAGACCCAGTACTTC.

The chain employs TRBV19 and TRBJ1-4, with D unclear. Deletions cut 5 bases from V and 3 bases from J, with 10 bases between. Germline values: CDR1 LNHDA, CDR2 SQIVND (reference sequence). The CDR3 spans 14 residues. The DNA of the CDR3 is TGTGCCAGTAGTCCCCAGGCAGCTAATGAAAAACTGTTTTTT. Its translation is CASSPQAANEKLFF.

The chain couples TRBV9 to TRBJ2-2, with TRBD1 as a possible D gene (5 bases). CDR1 SGDLS and CDR2 YYNGEE come from the germline V gene. CDR3 length: 15 amino acids. With 0 bases removed from V and 3 bases from J, the gap between germline ends came to 9 bases. CDR3 protein: CASSVGDRDTGELFF. The CDR3 region has the DNA TGTGCCAGCAGCGTAGGAGACAGAGACACCGGGGAGCTGTTTTTT. Supplemented by reference TRBV9 and TRBJ2-2, the full variable domain reads DSGVTQTPKHLITATGQRVTLRCSPRSGDLSVYWYQQSLDQGLQFLIQYYNGEERAKGNILERFSAQQFPDLHSELNLSSLELGDSALYFCASSVGDRDTGELFFGEGSRLTVL.